In this sample, the clone carrying this TCR beta chain turned up a few times. TCRdb's table, derived via immunoSEQ multiplex PCR, lists solely in-frame clones and lacks some. This sample yields 720,000 or so clones, of which 80% to 90% are seen a single time; more than 0.01% belongs to the top ten. This sample was included in a study of shared T cell receptors in the human thymus. Germline-derived CDR1 and CDR2 are SGHVS and FQNEAQ. This CDR3 spans 15 amino acids. J gave up 2 bases and V 1 base, and 4 bases lay outside the gene matches. Another study also made use of these data, one on human thymus T cells. From that report: The thymus tissue came from resections taken during corrective heart surgery. There appeared to be biased usage of V and J genes in thymic and blood repertoires. Thymic repertoires from unrelated individuals overlapped highly, related research reported.

Sequencing was done on a sample of thymocytes. This chain connects TRBV7-8 to TRBJ1-2, with 7 bases aligning to TRBD1. The TCR sequence derives from a girl in the first two years of life with a congenital heart defect. The CDR3 sequence is CASSLEVQGNYGYTF. The CDR3 DNA sequence: TGTGCCAGCAGCTTAGAGGTACAGGGGAACTATGGCTACACCTTC.